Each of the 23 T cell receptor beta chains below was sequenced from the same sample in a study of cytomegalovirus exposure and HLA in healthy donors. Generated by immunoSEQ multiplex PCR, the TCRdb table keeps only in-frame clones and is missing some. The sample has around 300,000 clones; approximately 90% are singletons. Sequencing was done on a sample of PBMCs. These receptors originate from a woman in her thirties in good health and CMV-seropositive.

The CDR3: CASRLRDRSSYEQYF. The DNA of the CDR3 is TGTGCCAGCAGACTCCGGGACAGGAGCTCCTACGAGCAGTACTTC. The genes are TRBV6-6 and TRBJ2-7; TRBD1 aligns across 8 bases. The J segment lost 0 bases and the V segment lost 6 bases, leaving 7 bases of the junction unmatched. Germline V gives CDR1 MNHNY, CDR2 SVGAGI (reference sequence). This CDR3 spans 15 amino acids.

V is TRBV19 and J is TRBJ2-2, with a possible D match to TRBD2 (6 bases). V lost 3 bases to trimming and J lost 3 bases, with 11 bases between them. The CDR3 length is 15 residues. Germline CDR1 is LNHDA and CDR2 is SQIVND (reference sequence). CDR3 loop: CASSMAGTHTGELFF. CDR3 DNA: TGTGCCAGTAGTATGGCCGGGACTCACACCGGGGAGCTGTTTTTT.

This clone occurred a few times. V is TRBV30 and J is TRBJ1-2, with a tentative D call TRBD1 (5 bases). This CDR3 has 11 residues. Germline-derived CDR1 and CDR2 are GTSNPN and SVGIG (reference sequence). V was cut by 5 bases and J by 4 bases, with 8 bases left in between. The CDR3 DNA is TGTGCCTGGCATACAGGCTATGGCTACACCTTC. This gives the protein CAWHTGYGYTF.

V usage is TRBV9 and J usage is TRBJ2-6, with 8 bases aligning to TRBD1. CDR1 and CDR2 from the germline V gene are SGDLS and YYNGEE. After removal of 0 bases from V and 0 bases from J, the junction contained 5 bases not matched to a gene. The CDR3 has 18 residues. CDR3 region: CASSVVGGTGSGANVLTF. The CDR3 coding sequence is TGTGCCAGCAGCGTAGTAGGAGGGACAGGCTCTGGGGCCAACGTCCTGACTTTC. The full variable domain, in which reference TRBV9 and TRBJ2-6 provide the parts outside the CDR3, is DSGVTQTPKHLITATGQRVTLRCSPRSGDLSVYWYQQSLDQGLQFLIQYYNGEERAKGNILERFSAQQFPDLHSELNLSSLELGDSALYFCASSVVGGTGSGANVLTFGAGSRLTVL.

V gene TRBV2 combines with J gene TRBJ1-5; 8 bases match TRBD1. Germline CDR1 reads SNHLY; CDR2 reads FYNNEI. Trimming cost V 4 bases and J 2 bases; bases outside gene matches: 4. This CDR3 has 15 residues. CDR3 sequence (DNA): TGTGCCAGCAGTGCAGGGGGCGCAGGCAATCAGCCCCAGCATTTT. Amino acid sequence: CASSAGGAGNQPQHF.

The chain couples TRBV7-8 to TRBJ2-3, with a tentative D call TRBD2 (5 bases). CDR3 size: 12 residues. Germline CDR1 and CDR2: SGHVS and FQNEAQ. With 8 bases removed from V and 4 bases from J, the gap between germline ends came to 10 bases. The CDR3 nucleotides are TGTGCCAGCGATCGGGATTCAGATACGCAGTATTTT. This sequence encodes CASDRDSDTQYF.

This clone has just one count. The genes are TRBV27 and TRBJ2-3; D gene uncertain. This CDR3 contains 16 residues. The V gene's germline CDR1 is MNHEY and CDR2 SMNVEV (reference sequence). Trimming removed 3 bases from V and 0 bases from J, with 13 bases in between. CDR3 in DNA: TGTGCCAGCAGTTTTAGAACGTTATCTAGCACAGATACGCAGTATTTT. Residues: CASSFRTLSSTDTQYF.

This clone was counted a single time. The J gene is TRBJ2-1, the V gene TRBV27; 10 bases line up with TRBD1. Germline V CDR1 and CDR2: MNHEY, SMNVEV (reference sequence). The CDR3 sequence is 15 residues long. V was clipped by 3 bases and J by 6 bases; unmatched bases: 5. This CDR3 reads CASSFGQGVGNEQFF. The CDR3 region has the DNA TGTGCCAGCAGTTTTGGACAGGGGGTCGGCAATGAGCAGTTCTTC.

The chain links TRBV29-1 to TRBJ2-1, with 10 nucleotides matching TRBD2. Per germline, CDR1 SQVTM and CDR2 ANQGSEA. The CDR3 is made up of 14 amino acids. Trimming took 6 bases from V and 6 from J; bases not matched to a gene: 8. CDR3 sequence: CSVQAGGLGNEQFF. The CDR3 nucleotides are TGCAGCGTACAAGCGGGGGGGCTTGGCAATGAGCAGTTCTTC.

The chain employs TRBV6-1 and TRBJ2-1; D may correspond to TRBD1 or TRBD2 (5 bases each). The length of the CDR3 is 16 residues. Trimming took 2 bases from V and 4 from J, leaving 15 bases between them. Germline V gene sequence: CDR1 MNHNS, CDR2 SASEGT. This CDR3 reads CASSERGSGQYNEQFF. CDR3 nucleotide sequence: TGTGCCAGCAGTGAACGGGGATCAGGGCAATACAATGAGCAGTTCTTC.

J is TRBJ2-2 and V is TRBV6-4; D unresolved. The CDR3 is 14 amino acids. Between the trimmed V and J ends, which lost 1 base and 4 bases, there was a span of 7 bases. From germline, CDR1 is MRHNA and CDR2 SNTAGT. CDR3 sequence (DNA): TGTGCCAGCAGTGACTTCTCAGTCACCGGGGAGCTGTTTTTT. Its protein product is CASSDFSVTGELFF.

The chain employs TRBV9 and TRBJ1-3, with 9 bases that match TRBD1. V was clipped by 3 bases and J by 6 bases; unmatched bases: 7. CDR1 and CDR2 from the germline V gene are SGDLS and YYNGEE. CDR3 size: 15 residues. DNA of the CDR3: TGTGCCAGCAGCGGAGGGACAGGGAGCCTAAACACCATATATTTT. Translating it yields CASSGGTGSLNTIYF.

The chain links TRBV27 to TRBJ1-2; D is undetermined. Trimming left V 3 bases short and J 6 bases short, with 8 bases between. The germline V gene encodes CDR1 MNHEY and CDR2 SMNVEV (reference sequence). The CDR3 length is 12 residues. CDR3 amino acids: CASSFSGDGYTF. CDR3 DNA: TGTGCCAGCAGTTTTTCCGGGGATGGCTACACCTTC.

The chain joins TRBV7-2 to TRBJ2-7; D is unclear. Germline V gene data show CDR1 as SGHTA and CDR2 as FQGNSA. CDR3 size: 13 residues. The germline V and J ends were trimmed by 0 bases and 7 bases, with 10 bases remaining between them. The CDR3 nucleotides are TGTGCCAGCAGCTTAGCACTTCCCCTGGAGCAGTACTTC. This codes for CASSLALPLEQYF.

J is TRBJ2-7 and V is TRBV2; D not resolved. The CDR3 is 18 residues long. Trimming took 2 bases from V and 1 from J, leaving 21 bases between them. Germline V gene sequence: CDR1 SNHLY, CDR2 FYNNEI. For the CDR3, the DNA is TGTGCCAGCAGTGAAAAGTTCTTGGGTGCACCTCCGTCCTACGAGCAGTACTTC. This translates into CASSEKFLGAPPSYEQYF.

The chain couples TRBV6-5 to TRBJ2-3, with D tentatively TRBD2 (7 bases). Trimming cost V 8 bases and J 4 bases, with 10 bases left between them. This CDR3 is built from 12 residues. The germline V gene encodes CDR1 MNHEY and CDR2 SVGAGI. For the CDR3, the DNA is TGTGCCAGCGGGAGGGGGGCAGATACGCAGTATTTT. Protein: CASGRGADTQYF.

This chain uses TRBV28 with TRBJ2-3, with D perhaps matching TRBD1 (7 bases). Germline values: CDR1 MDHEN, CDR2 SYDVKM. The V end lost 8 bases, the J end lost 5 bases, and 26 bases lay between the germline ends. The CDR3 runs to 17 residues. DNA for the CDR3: TGTGCCAGCCTCAAGGCGGGTCAGGGGGGTTTAGGAGATACGCAGTATTTT. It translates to CASLKAGQGGLGDTQYF.

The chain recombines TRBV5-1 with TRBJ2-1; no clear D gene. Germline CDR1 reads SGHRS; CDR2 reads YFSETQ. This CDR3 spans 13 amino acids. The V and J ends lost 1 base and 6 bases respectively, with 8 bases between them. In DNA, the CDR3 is TGCGCCAGCAGCTTGTACTCAAGCAATGAGCAGTTCTTC. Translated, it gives CASSLYSSNEQFF.

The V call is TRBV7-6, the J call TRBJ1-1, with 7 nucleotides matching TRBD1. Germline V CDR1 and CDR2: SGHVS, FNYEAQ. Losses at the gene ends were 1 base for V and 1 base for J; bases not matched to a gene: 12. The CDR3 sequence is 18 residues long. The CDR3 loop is CASSLDRPGTAQNTEAFF. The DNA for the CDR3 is TGTGCCAGCAGCTTAGACAGGCCCGGGACAGCCCAGAACACTGAAGCTTTCTTT.

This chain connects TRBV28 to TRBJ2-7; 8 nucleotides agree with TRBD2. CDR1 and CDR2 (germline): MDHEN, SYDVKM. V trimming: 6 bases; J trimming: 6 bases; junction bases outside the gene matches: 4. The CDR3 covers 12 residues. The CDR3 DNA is TGTGCCAGCAGCCTACGGGAGGGCGAGCAGTACTTC. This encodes CASSLREGEQYF.

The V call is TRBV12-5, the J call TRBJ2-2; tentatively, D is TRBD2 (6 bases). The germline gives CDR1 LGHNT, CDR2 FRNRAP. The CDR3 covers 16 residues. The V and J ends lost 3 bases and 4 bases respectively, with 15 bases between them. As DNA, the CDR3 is TGTGCTAGTGGTTTCGCTAGCGCACGCGTCACCGGGGAGCTGTTTTTT. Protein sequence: CASGFASARVTGELFF.

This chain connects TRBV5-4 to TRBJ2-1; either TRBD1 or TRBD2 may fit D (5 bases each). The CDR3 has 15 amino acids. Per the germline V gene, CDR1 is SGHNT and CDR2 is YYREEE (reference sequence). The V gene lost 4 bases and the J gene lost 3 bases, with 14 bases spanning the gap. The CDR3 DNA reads TGTGCCAGCAGCGGGGACGGACCGGTCTACAATGAGCAGTTCTTC. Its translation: CASSGDGPVYNEQFF.

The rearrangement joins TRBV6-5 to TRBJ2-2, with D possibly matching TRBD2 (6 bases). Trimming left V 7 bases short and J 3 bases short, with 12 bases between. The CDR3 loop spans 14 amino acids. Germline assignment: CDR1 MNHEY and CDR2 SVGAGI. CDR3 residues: CASTIGGYTGELFF. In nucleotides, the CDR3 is TGTGCCAGCACCATTGGGGGGTACACCGGGGAGCTGTTTTTT.